A single sample gave rise to the 23 T cell receptor beta chains below, sequenced in a study of cytomegalovirus exposure and HLA in healthy donors. PCR used 60 Vbeta primers and 13 Jbeta primers. The table came from immunoSEQ multiplex PCR; TCRdb's copy has only in-frame clones and leaves some out. The repertoire consists of 100,000 to 150,000 clones, with over 60% occurring once and the leading ten covering approximately 13%. Sequencing used PBMCs. These receptors were obtained from a woman aged 55-75 years in good health and CMV-seropositive.

The rearrangement uses TRBV7-8 and TRBJ2-5; TRBD2 is a possible D gene (6 bases). This CDR3 is built from 16 residues. The V end was cut by 5 bases, the J end by 2 bases, with 18 bases between. Germline loops: CDR1 SGHVS, CDR2 FQNEAQ. The CDR3 region has the DNA TGTGCCAGCAGCCTCGGCCTTTGGGGGACTCAAGAGACCCAGTACTTC. The encoded protein is CASSLGLWGTQETQYF.

This chain joins TRBV5-5 and TRBJ1-2; 11 bases are shared with TRBD1. CDR3 length: 18 amino acids. V was clipped by 0 bases and J by 3 bases; unmatched bases: 10. CDR1 SGHKS and CDR2 YYEKEE come from the germline V gene (reference sequence). The CDR3 DNA sequence: TGTGCCAGCAGCTTGGCTCCCACCGGGACAGGGGGGGACTATGGCTACACCTTC. This sequence encodes CASSLAPTGTGGDYGYTF.

This chain connects TRBV11-2 to TRBJ2-2, with TRBD2 identical over 11 bases. Trimming took 3 bases from V and 0 from J; bases not matched to a gene: 3. Germline CDR1 is SGHAT and CDR2 is FQNNGV. The CDR3 totals 17 residues. The CDR3 region has the DNA TGTGCCAGCAGCTTGCTAGCGGGGGGCCCGAACACCGGGGAGCTGTTTTTT. Its translation: CASSLLAGGPNTGELFF. Looking up the rest from reference TRBV11-2 and TRBJ2-2 gives the full variable domain: EAGVAQSPRYKIIEKRQSVAFWCNPISGHATLYWYQQILGQGPKLLIQFQNNGVVDDSQLPKDRFSAERLKGVDSTLKIQPAKLEDSAVYLCASSLLAGGPNTGELFFGEGSRLTVL.

The rearrangement joins TRBV6-1 to TRBJ2-1, with 8 nucleotides matching TRBD1. Trimming took 1 base from V and 10 from J; bases not matched to a gene: 6. CDR1 is MNHNS and CDR2 is SASEGT in the germline V gene. The CDR3 extends over 14 amino acids. The CDR3 DNA reads as TGTGCCAGCAGTGAAGAAGGACAGGGATCGGAGCAGTTCTTC. Encoded protein: CASSEEGQGSEQFF.

The chain employs TRBV7-9 and TRBJ1-1; D gene uncertain. V was pared by 10 bases and J by 6 bases, with 18 bases between. Germline V gives CDR1 SEHNR, CDR2 FQNEAQ (reference sequence). The CDR3 is 13 residues long. CDR3 loop: CAISPVGQPEAFF. In DNA form, the CDR3 reads TGTGCCATCTCCCCGGTTGGGCAACCTGAAGCTTTCTTT.

This clone has a single count. The gene calls are TRBV30 and TRBJ1-5, with 8 bases fitting TRBD1. The junction had 9 bases not matched to a gene; V was cut back by 5 bases and J by 3 bases. The CDR3 spans 15 residues. Germline V gene lookup returns CDR1 GTSNPN and CDR2 SVGIG (reference sequence). The CDR3 is CAWGTGQDYNQPQHF. CDR3 in DNA: TGTGCCTGGGGGACGGGACAGGACTACAATCAGCCCCAGCATTTT.

This clone was found once. The chain employs TRBV19 and TRBJ1-1, with 10 bases identical to TRBD1. V shed 4 bases and J 4 bases; nucleotides not matched to a gene: 3. Germline V gives CDR1 LNHDA, CDR2 SQIVND (reference sequence). The CDR3 spans 14 residues. In DNA, the CDR3 is TGTGCCAGTAGTACAAGGACAGGGGGCACTGAAGCTTTCTTT. Amino acid sequence: CASSTRTGGTEAFF. Drawing the rest from reference TRBV19 and TRBJ1-1, the complete variable domain is DGGITQSPKYLFRKEGQNVTLSCEQNLNHDAMYWYRQDPGQGLRLIYYSQIVNDFQKGDIAEGYSVSREKKESFPLTVTSAQKNPTAFYLCASSTRTGGTEAFFGQGTRLTVV.

This clone showed up just once. The chain carries TRBV7-9 and TRBJ2-5; weak D call: TRBD1 (6 bases). The CDR3 spans 16 residues. CDR1 is SEHNR and CDR2 is FQNEAQ in the germline V gene (reference sequence). Deletions cut 0 bases from V and 1 base from J, with 12 bases between. The CDR3, as DNA: TGTGCCAGCAGCTTAGCGAGGGGGAGCAGCCAAGAGACCCAGTACTTC. It translates to CASSLARGSSQETQYF.

This CDR3 is CASSETGQGGNSPLHF. CDR3 coding DNA: TGTGCCAGCAGTGAAACTGGTCAGGGGGGTAATTCACCCCTCCACTTT. The chain employs TRBV2 and TRBJ1-6; 7 bases map to TRBD1. There are 16 residues in the CDR3. The germline gives CDR1 SNHLY, CDR2 FYNNEI. V shed 2 bases and J 6 bases; nucleotides not matched to a gene: 7.

The CDR3 DNA follows: TGCGCCAGCAGTGAGTCGTTGGGACACCGTGCCCGAGAACTAGCCAAAAACATTCAGTACTTC. This sequence encodes CASSESLGHRARELAKNIQYF. The chain employs TRBV10-1 and TRBJ2-4; D possibly corresponds to TRBD1 (6 bases). This CDR3 is 21 amino acids long. Per the germline V gene, CDR1 is WNHNN and CDR2 is SYGVQD (reference sequence). V lost 0 bases and J 0 bases, leaving 24 bases between the germline ends.

This clone was found a few times. The chain links TRBV6-5 to TRBJ1-2; D remains ambiguous. Germline loops: CDR1 MNHEY, CDR2 SVGAGI. Trimming removed 5 bases from V and 5 bases from J, with 9 bases in between. The CDR3 extends over 12 amino acids. The DNA of the CDR3 is TGTGCCAGCAGTGAACGGGTTTATGGCTACACCTTC. It yields the protein CASSERVYGYTF.

DNA of the CDR3: TGTGCCAGCAGCTTGGGAGGTTCTCAAAATCAGCCCCAGCATTTT. Translation gives CASSLGGSQNQPQHF. The V call is TRBV5-5, the J call TRBJ1-5, with D uncertain. The CDR3 totals 15 residues. V lost 0 bases and J lost 4, with 11 bases in between. The V gene's germline CDR1 is SGHKS and CDR2 YYEKEE (reference sequence).

The V call is TRBV2, the J call TRBJ2-7; 8 positions agree with TRBD2. V trimming: 6 bases; J trimming: 4 bases; junction bases outside the gene matches: 11. CDR3 length: 15 residues. The germline V gene encodes CDR1 SNHLY and CDR2 FYNNEI. As DNA, the CDR3 is TGTGCCAGCAGGGTGGCGGCGGGGGGTCGGTACGAGCAGTACTTC. Protein sequence: CASRVAAGGRYEQYF.

The chain recombines TRBV6-6 with TRBJ1-1; D not resolved. CDR3 size: 14 residues. V shed 6 bases and J shed 1 base, with 12 bases lying between them. In germline, CDR1 is MNHNY, CDR2 SVGAGI (reference sequence). The CDR3 protein is CASSYLRRNTEAFF. CDR3 DNA sequence: TGTGCCAGCAGCTACCTCAGGCGGAACACTGAAGCTTTCTTT.

The chain employs TRBV5-1 and TRBJ2-2; 10 nucleotides agree with TRBD1. This CDR3 is built from 15 residues. Trimming cost V 7 bases and J 4 bases; bases outside gene matches: 7. CDR1 is SGHRS and CDR2 is YFSETQ in the germline V gene. The CDR3 DNA reads TGCGCCAGCCGAACCGGGACAGGGGTCACCGGGGAGCTGTTTTTT. This sequence encodes CASRTGTGVTGELFF.

This clone appeared a few times. J is TRBJ1-1 and V is TRBV5-1; a possible D gene is TRBD1 (5 bases). Germline V gives CDR1 SGHRS, CDR2 YFSETQ. The V gene lost 0 bases and the J gene lost 0 bases, with 9 bases spanning the gap. The CDR3 is 15 residues long. The CDR3 DNA follows: TGCGCCAGCAGCTTGGATGCAGGGATGAACACTGAAGCTTTCTTT. Translating gives CASSLDAGMNTEAFF.

The J gene is TRBJ2-1, the V gene TRBV7-9; possible D gene TRBD1, 6 bases. Trimming took off 2 bases at V and 5 bases at J, with 13 bases between the two ends. This CDR3 contains 15 residues. CDR1 is SEHNR and CDR2 is FQNEAQ in the germline V gene (reference sequence). CDR3 sequence reads: CASSLSGHRDNEQFF. The CDR3 nucleotides read TGTGCCAGCAGCTTATCAGGGCACAGGGACAATGAGCAGTTCTTC.

This sequence joins TRBV7-2 and TRBJ2-4, with no clear D. Per the germline V gene, CDR1 is SGHTA and CDR2 is FQGNSA. The CDR3 is 15 residues long. Trimming removed 5 bases at V and 6 bases at J, with 17 bases between. CDR3 residues: CASSPRPLTPNIQYF. CDR3 DNA sequence: TGTGCCAGCAGCCCCAGGCCCTTGACACCAAACATTCAGTACTTC. The complete variable domain, with remaining parts taken from reference TRBV7-2 and TRBJ2-4, reads GAGVSQSPSNKVTEKGKDVELRCDPISGHTALYWYRQSLGQGLEFLIYFQGNSAPDKSGLPSDRFSAERTGGSVSTLTIQRTQQEDSAVYLCASSPRPLTPNIQYFGAGTRLSVL.

This clone was counted a few times. The J gene is TRBJ2-3, the V gene TRBV30; D is perhaps TRBD1 (6 bases). Trimming removed 4 bases from V and 0 bases from J, with 11 bases in between. The germline V gene encodes CDR1 GTSNPN and CDR2 SVGIG (reference sequence). The CDR3 contains 14 residues. The chain's CDR3 is CAWNMGASTDTQYF. CDR3 DNA: TGTGCCTGGAATATGGGGGCCAGCACAGATACGCAGTATTTT.

In its sample, this clone was seen a few times. The chain has TRBV4-3 and TRBJ2-6; D unclear. This CDR3 is built from 13 residues. Deletions cut 1 base from V and 4 bases from J, with 2 bases between. CDR1 and CDR2 from the germline V gene are LGHNA and YSLEER. DNA of the CDR3: TGCGCCAGCAGCCAAGCAGGGGCCAACGTCCTGACTTTC. This codes for CASSQAGANVLTF.

This clone was observed a single time. This chain uses TRBV7-2 with TRBJ1-1; D call uncertain. V lost 2 bases to trimming and J lost 8 bases, with 15 bases between them. The CDR3 runs to 14 residues. Germline V gene sequence: CDR1 SGHTA, CDR2 FQGNSA. CDR3: CASSLNAGLLEAFF. The CDR3 nucleotides are TGTGCCAGCAGCTTAAATGCCGGACTACTAGAAGCTTTCTTT.

The chain links TRBV21-1 to TRBJ2-7; the table's D call, TRBD1, was not checked against the DNA. TRBV21-1 counts as a pseudogene. The CDR3 has 14 amino acids. The DNA of the CDR3 is TGTGCCAGCGCGGTGGGACAGGCTTACTACGAGCAGTACTTC. Translation gives CASAVGQAYYEQYF.

The chain couples TRBV27 to TRBJ1-2; D not resolved. Trimming took 5 bases from V and 1 from J, leaving 8 bases between them. The germline CDR1 and CDR2 sequences are MNHEY and SMNVEV (reference sequence). CDR3 length equals 13 residues. The CDR3 nucleotides read TGTGCCAGCAGTCCGCAGGATAACTATGGCTACACCTTC. This encodes CASSPQDNYGYTF.